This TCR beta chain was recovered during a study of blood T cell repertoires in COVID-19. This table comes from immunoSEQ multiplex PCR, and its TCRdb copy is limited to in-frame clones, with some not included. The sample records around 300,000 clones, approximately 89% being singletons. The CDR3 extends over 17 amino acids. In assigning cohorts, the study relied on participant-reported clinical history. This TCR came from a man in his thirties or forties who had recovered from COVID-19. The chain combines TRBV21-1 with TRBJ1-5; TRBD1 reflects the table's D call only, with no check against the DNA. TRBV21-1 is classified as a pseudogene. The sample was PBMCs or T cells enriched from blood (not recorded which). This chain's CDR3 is CASSNCPHRADNQPQHF. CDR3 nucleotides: TGTGCCAGCAGCAATTGCCCACACAGGGCGGACAATCAGCCCCAGCATTTT.